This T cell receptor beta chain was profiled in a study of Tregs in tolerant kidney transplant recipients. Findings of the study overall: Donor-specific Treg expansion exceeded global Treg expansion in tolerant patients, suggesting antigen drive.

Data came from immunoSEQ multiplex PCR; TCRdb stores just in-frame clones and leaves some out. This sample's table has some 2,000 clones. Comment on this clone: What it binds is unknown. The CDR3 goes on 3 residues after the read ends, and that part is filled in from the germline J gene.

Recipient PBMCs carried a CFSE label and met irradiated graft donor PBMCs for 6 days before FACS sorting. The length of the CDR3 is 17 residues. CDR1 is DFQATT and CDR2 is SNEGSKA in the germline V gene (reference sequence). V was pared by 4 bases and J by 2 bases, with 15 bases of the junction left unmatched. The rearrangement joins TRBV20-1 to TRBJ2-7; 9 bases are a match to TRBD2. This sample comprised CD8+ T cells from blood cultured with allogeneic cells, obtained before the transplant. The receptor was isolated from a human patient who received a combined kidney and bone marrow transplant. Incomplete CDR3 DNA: TGCAGTGCTACGATCTGGACCGCGCTAGCGGGAACCTACGAG. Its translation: CSATIWTALAGTYE. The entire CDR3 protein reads CSATIWTALAGTYEQYF.